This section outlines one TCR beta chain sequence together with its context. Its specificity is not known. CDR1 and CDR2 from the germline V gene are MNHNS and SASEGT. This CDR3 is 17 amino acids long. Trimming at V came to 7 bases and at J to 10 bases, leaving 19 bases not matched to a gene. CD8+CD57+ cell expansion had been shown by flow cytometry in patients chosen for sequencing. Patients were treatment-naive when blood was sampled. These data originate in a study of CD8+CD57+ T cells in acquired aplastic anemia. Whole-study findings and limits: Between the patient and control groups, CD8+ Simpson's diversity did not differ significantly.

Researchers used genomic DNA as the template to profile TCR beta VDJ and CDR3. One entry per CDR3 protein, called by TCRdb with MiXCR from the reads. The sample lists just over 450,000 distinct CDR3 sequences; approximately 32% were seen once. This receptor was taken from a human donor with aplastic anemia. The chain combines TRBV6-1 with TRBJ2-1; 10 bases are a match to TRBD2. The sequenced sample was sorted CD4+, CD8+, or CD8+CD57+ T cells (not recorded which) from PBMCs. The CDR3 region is CASTKSLGLAGVREQFF. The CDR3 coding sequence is TGTGCCAGCACAAAATCCTTGGGGCTAGCGGGAGTCCGCGAGCAGTTCTTC.